A single sample is the source of the 4 T cell receptor beta chains below, sequenced in a study of blood T cell repertoires in COVID-19. The protocol was immunoSEQ multiplex PCR, while the TCRdb copy is restricted to in-frame clones and leaves out a portion. Among around 190,000 clones listed, 86% were seen once. Sequenced material: PBMCs or T cells enriched from blood (not recorded which). The receptors stem from a man aged 40-55 years with acute COVID-19.

This chain joins TRBV30 and TRBJ2-3, with D possibly matching TRBD1 (6 bases). Trimming cost V 3 bases and J 1 base, with 14 bases left between them. Germline CDR1 and CDR2: GTSNPN and SVGIG (reference sequence). CDR3 length: 15 amino acids. The CDR3 nucleotides are TGTGCCTGGAGGGACGTCAGGGGAGGCACAGATACGCAGTATTTT. Amino acid sequence: CAWRDVRGGTDTQYF.

V and J are TRBV3-1 (or the pseudogene TRBV3-2) and TRBJ2-7; 8 bases line up with TRBD1. The CDR3 consists of 16 residues. Germline CDR1 reads LGHDT; CDR2 reads YNNKEL (reference sequence). V shed 4 bases and J 4 bases; nucleotides not matched to a gene: 12. CDR3 DNA: TGTGCCAGCAGCCGCGGTTTGACCCAGGGGGCGTACGAGCAGTACTTC. It is translated as CASSRGLTQGAYEQYF.

This sequence joins TRBV7-2 and TRBJ2-3, with 11 bases aligning to TRBD2. This CDR3 contains 16 residues. J was trimmed by 4 bases and V by 5 bases; bases with no gene match: 8. Germline V CDR1 and CDR2: SGHTA, FQGNSA. This chain's CDR3 is CASSIVAGGPADTQYF. CDR3 DNA sequence: TGTGCCAGCAGCATAGTAGCGGGAGGGCCTGCAGATACGCAGTATTTT.

This clone is a singleton in its sample. J is TRBJ1-4 and V is TRBV15; D ambiguous. The CDR3 extends over 14 amino acids. Germline lookup yields CDR1 LNHNV and CDR2 YYDKDF (reference sequence). V lost 1 base and J 8 bases, leaving 11 bases between the germline ends. In DNA, the CDR3 is TGTGCCACCAGCAGAGTAGTGGAGAGGGAAAAACTGTTTTTT. Amino acid sequence: CATSRVVEREKLFF.